Below, one T cell receptor beta chain is given with its context. The data are from a study of blood T cell repertoires in COVID-19. Profiling relied on immunoSEQ multiplex PCR, and the TCRdb table lists in-frame clones only, not all of them. The repertoire holds 200,000 to 300,000 clones, with approximately 85% as singletons. The specimen sequenced was PBMCs or T cells enriched from blood (not recorded which). This sequence originates from a woman aged 45-59 years with acute COVID-19.

The CDR3 reads CASSETRTAYEQYF. The CDR3 DNA reads as TGCGCCAGCAGTGAAACTAGGACCGCCTACGAGCAGTACTTC. The rearrangement links TRBV10-2 to TRBJ2-7; D may be TRBD2 (5 bases). With 3 bases removed from V and 2 bases from J, the gap between germline ends came to 11 bases. This CDR3 has 14 residues. From germline, CDR1 is WSHSY and CDR2 SAAADI.